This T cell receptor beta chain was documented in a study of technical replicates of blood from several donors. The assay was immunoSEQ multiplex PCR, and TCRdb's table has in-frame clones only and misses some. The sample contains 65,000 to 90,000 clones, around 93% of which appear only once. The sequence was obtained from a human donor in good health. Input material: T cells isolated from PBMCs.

CDR3 nucleotides: TGTGCCACCAGCAGAGTGACCGGGACTTCAGAAAAACTGTTTTTT. Protein product: CATSRVTGTSEKLFF. The chain joins TRBV15 to TRBJ1-4, with D tentatively TRBD1 (5 bases). The V end was cut by 1 base, the J end by 8 bases, with 14 bases between. The CDR3 runs 15 residues. Germline V gene sequence: CDR1 LNHNV, CDR2 YYDKDF (reference sequence).